This T cell receptor beta chain came from a study of tumor-infiltrating lymphocytes in primary liver carcinoma. Study-wide points: The bulk unsorted samples meant that CD4+ and CD8+ repertoires went uncompared.

As concerns this clonotype: Its specificity is unknown. Relative to the germline gene, one junction end is altered; a read error may explain this.

In germline, CDR1 is SGHAT, CDR2 FQNNGV. The CDR3 length is 14 residues. Blood RNA came from unsorted whole blood; germline DNA was also extracted. Priming with a constant-region primer yielded TCR beta cDNA from roughly 500 ng total RNA. Libraries of TCR beta came from three nested multiplex PCR rounds with slightly modified ARM-PCR. Investigators reported that the first two PCR rounds, at roughly 11 cycles each, used TRBV1-TRBV30 forward primers with a C-beta reverse primer. TCRdb reanalysed the multiplex PCR reads using MiXCR and keeps one entry per CDR3 protein. Among 330,000 or so distinct CDR3 sequences listed, about 61% were seen once.

This chain links TRBV11-2 with TRBJ2-7, with 9 bases that match TRBD1. Sequencing was done on a sample of peripheral blood. This sequence was found in a man in his forties with primary liver carcinoma and hepatitis B virus infection. CDR3 bases: TGTGCAAGCAGCTTATGGGGACAGGGCTACGAGCGGTACTTC. It specifies CASSLWGQGYERYF.